The TCR beta chain described here comes from a study of blood T cells in healthy people across ages (dated by TCRdb to between 2014 and 2017). Regarding the complete study: Template switching captured roughly one uniquely barcoded TCR beta cDNA molecule per two T cells in model experiments. Age-related changes in TCR beta repertoire diversity were measured in the study by deep sequencing normalized with unique cDNA molecular identifiers. The donors were split into four age groups: young (average roughly 15 years), middle-aged (about 40), aged (more than 60) and long-lived (roughly 77). To avoid experimental bias, donors of different ages were spread randomly across the sequencing lanes. Using the same blood draw, the study looked at two additional independent replicas of 1 million unique cDNA reads for two donors, one aged 18 to 30 and the other aged 80 or older.

Details on this clonotype: The target of this receptor is not known. Per-base qualities were not stored, and no clone one base away is much larger.

The receptor library was made with 5' RACE. Sequencing was performed on an Illumina HiSeq 2500. A second PCR of about 7 to 12 cycles was performed with a sample-barcoded 5' primer and a J-beta primer mix. Each TCR beta cDNA molecule received a unique molecular identifier from a template-switch 5' adaptor carrying 12 random nucleotides. At least 2.5 million CDR3-containing paired-end reads were obtained from each sample. All of the RNA was converted into first-strand cDNA using the Mint cDNA synthesis kit, with a TRBC-specific oligonucleotide serving as the primer. After uracil-DNA glycosylase treatment, a first 18-cycle PCR used universal primers M1SS and BC2_uni_R on all cDNA. Under the source paper's analysis protocol: For normalization, 1 million high-quality reads, each with a distinct molecular identifier, were randomly selected from each sample. Instead of being binned into consensus sequences, reads with shared molecular identifiers were discarded. MiTCR, set to a Q25 quality threshold and the strictest error-elimination algorithm, was used for CDR3 identification, clonotype clustering and error correction. A nonparametric unseen species model with Euler transformation was used to estimate lower-bound total TCR beta diversity. TCRdb's own reprocessing of the public reads used fastp at Q25 and MiXCR and kept productive beta chains. Each entry merges the rows of one CDR3 protein and shows their most common DNA and genes. TCRdb's processing, not the study's, gives the V and J calls here. The sample table holds 1.5 million to 2 million distinct CDR3 sequences, of which about 31% were seen once. The ten largest clones take up about 11% of the sample.

The donors were roughly 39 Caucasian individuals from Russia, aged roughly 6 to 90 years, who were systemically healthy. Each donor gave roughly 11 milliliters of peripheral blood, drawn into EDTA-treated Vacutainer tubes. PBMCs were isolated by Ficoll-Paque density-gradient centrifugation, with at least 7 million obtained per sample. Total RNA, at least 5.5 micrograms per sample, was extracted from PBMCs with Trizol reagent. For every donor, an aliquot of PBMCs went through flow cytometry to measure the percentages of naive CD45RAhigh/CD27high T cells. The full study reports these points: The long-lived group showed more naive CD4+ T cells, fewer expanded clones and increased TCR diversity than the aged group, suggesting age selection. Estimates of total diversity based on one million sequenced T cells were considered lower bounds and underestimates. Because donor CMV infection status was unknown, age-related changes in expanded clonotypes were potentially confounded. Observed TCR beta diversity correlated strongly with the percentage of naive T cells measured by flow cytometry. Observed TCR beta diversity per million T cells fell roughly linearly with age, and a significant reduction was already apparent by age approximately 40. Bulk unsorted PBMC profiling prevented conclusive comparison of naive and antigen-experienced compartments.

CDR1 and CDR2 are drawn from the germline V gene: SGHRS, YFSETQ. The germline V end is reduced by 6 bases and the J end by 4 bases; junction bases left unmatched: 5. The CDR3, cysteine through phenylalanine, is 15 amino acids long. The sequence is cut down to CDR3 DNA, 45 bases in frame from base 1. Specimen: blood. The source of this sequence is a woman aged 25-40 years in good health. The V gene is TRBV5-1 and the J gene is TRBJ2-5; 14 middle bases align to TRBD2. The DNA reads as follows: TGCGCCAGCAACGGACTAGCGGGGGGCCCAGAGACCCAGTACTTC. Translated, this gives CASNGLAGGPETQYF.